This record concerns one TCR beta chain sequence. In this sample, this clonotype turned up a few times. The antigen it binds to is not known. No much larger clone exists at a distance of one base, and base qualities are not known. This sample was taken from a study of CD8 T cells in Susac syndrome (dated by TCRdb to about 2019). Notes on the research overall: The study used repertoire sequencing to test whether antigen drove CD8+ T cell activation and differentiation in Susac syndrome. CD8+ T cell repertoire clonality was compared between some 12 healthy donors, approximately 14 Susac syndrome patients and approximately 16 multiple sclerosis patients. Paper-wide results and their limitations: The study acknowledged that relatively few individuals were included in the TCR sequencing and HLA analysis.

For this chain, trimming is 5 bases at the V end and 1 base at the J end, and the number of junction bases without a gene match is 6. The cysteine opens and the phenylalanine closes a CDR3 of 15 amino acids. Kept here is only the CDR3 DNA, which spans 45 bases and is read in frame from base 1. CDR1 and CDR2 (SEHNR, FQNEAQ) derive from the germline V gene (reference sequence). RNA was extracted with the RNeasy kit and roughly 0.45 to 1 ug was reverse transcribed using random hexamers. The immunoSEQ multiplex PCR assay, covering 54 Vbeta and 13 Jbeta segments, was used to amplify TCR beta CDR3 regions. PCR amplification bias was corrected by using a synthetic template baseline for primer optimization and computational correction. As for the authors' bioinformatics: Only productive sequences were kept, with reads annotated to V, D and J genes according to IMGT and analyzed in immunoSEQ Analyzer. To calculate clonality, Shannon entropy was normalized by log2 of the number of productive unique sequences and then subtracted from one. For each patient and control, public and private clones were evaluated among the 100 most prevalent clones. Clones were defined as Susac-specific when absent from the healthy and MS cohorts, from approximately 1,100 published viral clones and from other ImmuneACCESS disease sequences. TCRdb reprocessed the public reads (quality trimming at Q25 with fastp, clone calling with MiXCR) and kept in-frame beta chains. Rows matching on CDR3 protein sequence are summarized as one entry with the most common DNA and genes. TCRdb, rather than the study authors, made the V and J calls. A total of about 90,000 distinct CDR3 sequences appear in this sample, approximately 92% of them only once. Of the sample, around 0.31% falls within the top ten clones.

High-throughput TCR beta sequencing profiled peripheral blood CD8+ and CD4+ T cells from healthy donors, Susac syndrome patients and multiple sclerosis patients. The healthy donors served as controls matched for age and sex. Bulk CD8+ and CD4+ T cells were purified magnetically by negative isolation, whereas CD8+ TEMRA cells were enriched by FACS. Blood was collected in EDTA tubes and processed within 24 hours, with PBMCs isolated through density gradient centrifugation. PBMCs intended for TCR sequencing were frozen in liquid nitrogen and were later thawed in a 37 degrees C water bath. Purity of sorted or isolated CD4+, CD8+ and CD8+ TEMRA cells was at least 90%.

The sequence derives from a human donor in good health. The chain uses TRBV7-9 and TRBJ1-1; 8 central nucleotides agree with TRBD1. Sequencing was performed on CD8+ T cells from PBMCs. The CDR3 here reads CASSPGTGGNTEAFF. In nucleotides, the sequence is TGTGCCAGCAGCCCTGGGACAGGCGGGAACACTGAAGCTTTCTTT.